This TCR beta chain was recovered during a study of breast tumors, draining lymph nodes, adjacent tissues (dated by TCRdb to 2016 to 2017). Regarding the complete study: The study compared TCR beta repertoires across tumor, adjacent nontumor tissue and axillary lymph nodes from breast cancer patients. In human breast cancer, the study set out to assess how tumor, surrounding tissue and draining lymph node repertoires relate to one another and whether T cells might be exchanged between them. Study-wide findings and limitations: The conclusion that tumor T cells originate in lymph nodes was presented as consistent with a hypothesis rather than as directly demonstrated. T-cell repertoire diversity in tumors was found to be lower than in lymph nodes but higher than in nontumor tissue, and preferential V and J gene usage was observed. Tumor and nontumor tissue repertoires were significantly more similar in luminal-like than in basal-like breast cancer. A scenario in which most tumor T cells derive from the lymph node and then expand within tumor tissue was judged to be consistent with the data.

From its cysteine to its phenylalanine, the CDR3 spans 14 amino acids. The sequence is cut down to CDR3 DNA, 42 bases in frame from base 1. A distance of 10 bases separates the germline ends of V and J, which lose 2 bases and 2 bases respectively. Sequences MRHNA (CDR1) and SNTAGT (CDR2) are obtained from the germline V gene. The table lists this clonotype with a count of one. The antigen it binds to is not known. Per-base quality was not reported, and no clone a single base away is much larger than it. Evidence from one read is weak. These reads were obtained on an Illumina HiSeq 2000. Multiplex PCR amplification was used to generate the TCR beta chain libraries. The amplified TCR beta chain products were analyzed by high-throughput sequencing. TCRdb reprocessed the public reads (quality trimming at Q25 with fastp, clone calling with MiXCR) and kept in-frame beta chains. Rows with one shared CDR3 protein collapse into an entry with the most common genes and DNA. The sample includes about 63,000 distinct CDR3 sequences, with roughly 59% observed a single time. The leading ten clones occupy roughly 19% of the sample.

The origin of this receptor is a female donor with breast cancer. Some clones in this sample may be carry-over from other donors' samples. The sample was breast tumor tissue. The rearranged segments are TRBV6-4 and TRBJ2-7; the D gene is possibly TRBD1, with 5 bases matching. At the DNA level, the sequence is TGTGCCAGCAGTGACCAAGGACAAGCCTACGAGCAGTACTTC. It codes for CASSDQGQAYEQYF.